This entry features one T cell receptor (beta chain) sequence. This sample stems from a study of T cells after yellow fever vaccination. Via MiXCR, TCRdb re-called the 5' RACE reads, giving one row per CDR3 protein. The sample includes about 320,000 distinct CDR3 sequences, about 6.9% of them seen just once. Germline trimming cut 1 base from V and 6 bases from J; bases unmatched to any gene: 7. The germline V gene encodes CDR1 LGHDT and CDR2 YNNKEL (reference sequence). The CDR3 length is 15 residues. The chain couples TRBV3-1 to TRBJ1-2, with TRBD1 matching 8 bases. The input for sequencing was PBMCs, taken more than 35 days after the first yellow fever vaccination. The TCR comes from a man aged 18 to 30 who received the YFV17D yellow fever vaccine. CDR3 loop: CASSQARQGKNGYTF. DNA for the CDR3: TGTGCCAGCAGCCAAGCCCGACAGGGGAAGAATGGCTACACCTTC.